The 20 T cell receptor beta chains reported below all come from one sample, sequenced in a study of identical twins. TCRdb ran MiXCR on the 5' RACE reads and lists one entry per CDR3 protein. The sample holds hundreds of thousands of distinct CDR3 sequences, around 8.8% seen once. This sample also belongs to another study, concerning yellow fever vaccine responses in identical twins.

The specimen sequenced was memory (CD45RO+) T cells sorted from blood. The origin of the receptors is a woman aged 18-29 years in good health.

V gene TRBV6-5 combines with J gene TRBJ1-1; perhaps TRBD1 as D (5 bases). The length of the CDR3 is 12 residues. CDR1 and CDR2 (germline): MNHEY, SVGAGI. The V gene lost 6 bases and the J gene lost 7 bases, with 12 bases spanning the gap. Here the CDR3 reads CASSPGHLEAFF. As DNA, the CDR3 is TGTGCCAGCAGCCCCGGACACCTTGAAGCTTTCTTT.

The chain recombines TRBV5-1 with TRBJ1-4, with D unresolved. The V and J ends lost 0 bases and 8 bases respectively, with 11 bases between them. The CDR3 runs to 14 residues. In germline, CDR1 is SGHRS, CDR2 YFSETQ. The CDR3 DNA reads TGCGCCAGCAGCTTGGGGGGTTCATGGGAAAAACTGTTTTTT. Amino acids: CASSLGGSWEKLFF.

The chain joins TRBV20-1 to TRBJ2-1; D remains ambiguous. Germline V CDR1 and CDR2: DFQATT, SNEGSKA (reference sequence). V was shortened by 3 bases and J by 4 bases, with 10 bases between the two germline ends. This CDR3 region has 13 residues. CDR3 sequence: CSASSLGYNEQFF. The DNA for the CDR3 is TGCAGTGCTAGCTCACTTGGATACAATGAGCAGTTCTTC.

There are many counts of this clonotype. This chain links TRBV6-1 with TRBJ2-5; D not resolved. CDR1 MNHNS and CDR2 SASEGT come from the germline V gene. With 4 bases removed from V and 3 bases from J, the gap between germline ends came to 6 bases. The CDR3 length is 12 residues. In nucleotides, the CDR3 is TGTGCCAGCAGTGCCCAAAAAGAGACCCAGTACTTC. The encoded protein is CASSAQKETQYF.

This chain links TRBV10-2 with TRBJ1-5; D ambiguous. Germline V gene data show CDR1 as WSHSY and CDR2 as SAAADI. This CDR3 has 12 amino acids. Between the trimmed V and J ends, which lost 7 bases and 4 bases, there was a span of 8 bases. CDR3 coding DNA: TGCGCCAGCATGGGAGTGAATCAGCCCCAGCATTTT. It specifies CASMGVNQPQHF.

In this sample, this clonotype turned up a few times. The V call is TRBV5-1, the J call TRBJ1-1, with D possibly TRBD1 on 5 matching bases. The CDR3 consists of 13 residues. Trimming left V 0 bases short and J 5 bases short, with 8 bases between. The germline V gene has CDR1 SGHRS and CDR2 YFSETQ. The CDR3 DNA is TGCGCCAGCAGCTTGGCCCAGGGTACTGAAGCTTTCTTT. Protein product: CASSLAQGTEAFF.

The chain recombines TRBV19 with TRBJ2-7, with TRBD1 matching over 8 bases. J lost 3 bases, V lost 3 bases, and 7 bases had no gene match. Germline V gene lookup returns CDR1 LNHDA and CDR2 SQIVND (reference sequence). The CDR3 totals 15 residues. CDR3 region: CASSIAQGAGYEQYF. CDR3 sequence (DNA): TGTGCCAGTAGTATCGCTCAGGGGGCCGGCTACGAGCAGTACTTC.

This clonotype was observed at least ten times. The chain links TRBV27 to TRBJ1-5; possible D gene TRBD1, 6 bases. V was shortened by 3 bases and J by 3 bases, with 9 bases between the two germline ends. This CDR3 is built from 14 residues. CDR1 is MNHEY and CDR2 is SMNVEV in the germline V gene (reference sequence). The CDR3 sequence is CASSFRGFNQPQHF. The DNA for the CDR3 is TGTGCCAGCAGTTTCAGGGGATTCAATCAGCCCCAGCATTTT.

This rearrangement joins TRBV6-2 or TRBV6-3 to TRBJ2-3, with 9 bases that match TRBD2. The germline V gene has CDR1 MNHEY and CDR2 SVGEGT. Trimming removed 7 bases from V and 0 bases from J; junction bases left unmatched: 5. CDR3 length equals 15 residues. The CDR3 loop reads CASIQRGASTDTQYF. CDR3 coding DNA: TGTGCCAGCATCCAGCGGGGGGCTAGCACAGATACGCAGTATTTT.

With regard to this clonotype: A much larger clone lies a single base off, so this may be a read error. This chain connects TRBV5-1 to TRBJ2-3; 7 bases map to TRBD2. Germline CDR1 reads SGHRS; CDR2 reads YFSETQ. The CDR3 consists of 15 residues. Here the CDR3 DNA reads TGCGCCAGCAGCCACGGATCGGGGGGAAAAGATGCGCAGTATTTT. Its translation is CASSHGSGGKDAQYF.

This clonotype showed up many times. This chain uses TRBV4-2 with TRBJ2-2; TRBD2 aligns across 8 bases. The CDR3 sequence is 16 residues long. V gave up 0 bases and J gave up 6 bases; unmatched junction bases: 6. Germline values: CDR1 LGHNA, CDR2 YNFKEQ. In nucleotides, the CDR3 is TGTGCCAGCAGCCAAGAGCCCGGGGGGGGTGCCGGGGAGCTGTTTTTT. It specifies CASSQEPGGGAGELFF.

This clonotype was found many times. The CDR3 loop reads CASTETRTGRYEQYF. The CDR3 nucleotides are TGTGCCAGTACCGAAACGAGGACAGGGAGATACGAGCAGTACTTC. The chain joins TRBV19 to TRBJ2-7; 8 bases match TRBD1. The CDR3 runs to 15 residues. The V segment lost 7 bases and the J segment 4 bases; nucleotides outside the gene matches: 12. The germline V gene encodes CDR1 LNHDA and CDR2 SQIVND (reference sequence).

The chain has TRBV27 and TRBJ2-2; 8 bases line up with TRBD1. The germline gives CDR1 MNHEY, CDR2 SMNVEV (reference sequence). Trimming at V came to 6 bases and at J to 0 bases, leaving 6 bases not matched to a gene. The CDR3 loop spans 16 amino acids. In DNA, the CDR3 is TGTGCCAGCAGACGAGGACAGGGAGCGAACACCGGGGAGCTGTTTTTT. This encodes CASRRGQGANTGELFF.

This clonotype was counted between two and nine times. The CDR3: CASSLKDTDTQYF. In DNA, the CDR3 is TGCGCCAGCAGCTTAAAGGACACAGATACGCAGTATTTT. V usage is TRBV5-1 and J usage is TRBJ2-3; D ambiguous. Germline V gene sequence: CDR1 SGHRS, CDR2 YFSETQ. V was pared by 2 bases and J by 2 bases, with 6 bases between. The CDR3 spans 13 residues.

The chain couples TRBV20-1 to TRBJ1-2, with D hard to call. The CDR3 totals 14 residues. V lost 5 bases and J lost 4, with 17 bases in between. CDR1 DFQATT and CDR2 SNEGSKA come from the germline V gene (reference sequence). The CDR3, as DNA: TGCAGTGCTGAGGCAAGGGTTGAGATCTATGGCTACACCTTC. Its translation: CSAEARVEIYGYTF.

This sequence joins TRBV24-1 and TRBJ2-2; D not resolved. Germline assignment: CDR1 KGHDR and CDR2 SFDVKD. The ends were cut back, 5 bases at V and 4 bases at J, with 10 bases in the middle. CDR3 length: 14 amino acids. CDR3 nucleotides: TGTGCCACCAGTGGTGCAGCGAGCACCGGGGAGCTGTTTTTT. It yields the protein CATSGAASTGELFF.

This clonotype came up many times. The J gene is TRBJ1-1, the V gene TRBV5-1, with D possibly being TRBD1 (6 bases). V was cut by 3 bases and J by 3 bases, with 15 bases left in between. The CDR3 consists of 15 residues. Germline CDR1 reads SGHRS; CDR2 reads YFSETQ. The CDR3 sequence: CASSSGQTGDTEAFF. The DNA of the CDR3 is TGCGCCAGCAGCTCCGGACAGACCGGGGACACTGAAGCTTTCTTT.

The table lists this clonotype with many counts. This chain connects TRBV7-8 to TRBJ1-1; D unclear. The CDR3 runs 14 residues. V dropped 4 bases and J dropped 0 bases, with 9 bases sitting between them. From germline, CDR1 is SGHVS and CDR2 FQNEAQ. The CDR3 nucleotides are TGTGCCAGCAGCTCGACCGTTATGAACACTGAAGCTTTCTTT. Residues: CASSSTVMNTEAFF.

The chain links TRBV6-2 or TRBV6-3 to TRBJ2-3, with D perhaps given as TRBD1 or TRBD2 (5 bases each). The CDR3 contains 14 residues. CDR1 and CDR2 (germline): MNHEY, SVGEGT. V lost 2 bases and J lost 2, with 8 bases in between. CDR3 residues: CASSYRGSTDTQYF. CDR3 DNA: TGTGCCAGCAGTTACCGGGGCTCCACAGATACGCAGTATTTT.

This clonotype came up many times. The chain couples TRBV10-3 to TRBJ2-5, with D possibly being TRBD1 (6 bases). This CDR3 spans 13 amino acids. The germline V gene has CDR1 ENHRY and CDR2 SYGVKD. Trimming left V 8 bases short and J 3 bases short, with 13 bases between. The CDR3 spells CAIAFRQEETQYF. The CDR3 DNA sequence: TGTGCCATCGCTTTCCGACAGGAAGAGACCCAGTACTTC.